Each of the 23 T cell receptor beta chains below was sequenced from the same sample in a study of cytomegalovirus exposure and HLA in healthy donors. Vbeta (60) and Jbeta (13) primers were used in the PCR. TCRdb's copy holds only in-frame clones and misses some; the assay was immunoSEQ multiplex PCR. Among roughly 120,000 clones listed, around 78% were seen once. Sequencing was done on a sample of PBMCs. The source of these receptors is a man between 40 and 49 years old in good health and CMV-seronegative.

The rearrangement joins TRBV2 to TRBJ1-1; 8 bases agree with TRBD1. With V trimmed by 8 bases and J by 4 bases, 9 bases remained unmatched. CDR1 is SNHLY, CDR2 FYNNEI, per germline. This CDR3 is built from 14 residues. The CDR3 coding sequence is TGTGCCAGCGGTCTGGACAGGGAGGGCACTGAAGCTTTCTTT. It is translated as CASGLDREGTEAFF.

The chain couples TRBV28 to TRBJ2-3, with 7 bases matching TRBD1. This CDR3 contains 14 residues. Losses at the gene ends were 5 bases for V and 5 bases for J; bases not matched to a gene: 7. Germline V lookup: CDR1 MDHEN, CDR2 SYDVKM. CDR3 in DNA: TGTGCCAGCAGTGGATTGACAGGGTTAGATACGCAGTATTTT. Translated: CASSGLTGLDTQYF.

The CDR3 nucleotides are TGCGCCAGCAGCCAAGATGGAACAGAATATGAAAAACTGTTTTTT. Protein: CASSQDGTEYEKLFF. This sequence joins TRBV4-3 and TRBJ1-4; no definite D call. V was clipped by 0 bases and J by 6 bases, with 11 bases between them. This CDR3 is 15 amino acids long. CDR1 is LGHNA and CDR2 is YSLEER in the germline V gene.

The chain carries TRBV18 and TRBJ1-2; 8 nucleotides match TRBD1. CDR1 is KGHSH, CDR2 LQKENI, per germline. Losses at the gene ends were 4 bases for V and 5 bases for J; bases not matched to a gene: 12. The CDR3 covers 16 residues. For the CDR3, the DNA is TGTGCCAGCTCACGACGCCTAGACAGGGGAGGGTATGGCTACACCTTC. This encodes CASSRRLDRGGYGYTF.

On this clone: Other DNA sequences within the sample encode an identical CDR3. For the CDR3, the DNA is TGCGCCAGCAGCTTGTCGGGGGGCACTGGAAACACCATATATTTT. Translating it yields CASSLSGGTGNTIYF. This chain joins TRBV5-1 and TRBJ1-3; D might be TRBD1 (6 bases). This CDR3 comprises 15 residues. CDR1 is SGHRS, CDR2 YFSETQ, per germline. V was pared by 1 base and J by 2 bases, with 10 bases between.

The gene calls are TRBV29-1 and TRBJ2-7; 9 bases fit TRBD1. The CDR3 covers 13 residues. Germline assignment: CDR1 SQVTM and CDR2 ANQGSEA. Trimming at V came to 6 bases and at J to 3 bases, leaving 6 bases not matched to a gene. For the CDR3, the DNA is TGCAGCGTCCCGGGACAGGGAATCTACGAGCAGTACTTC. Translation: CSVPGQGIYEQYF.

This clone was recorded a few times. The rearrangement links TRBV4-3 to TRBJ2-5; 8 bases map to TRBD2. Germline-derived CDR1 and CDR2 are LGHNA and YSLEER. This CDR3 contains 16 residues. Trimming cost V 4 bases and J 3 bases; bases outside gene matches: 10. CDR3: CASSPGASGSKETQYF. For the CDR3, the DNA is TGCGCCAGCAGCCCGGGGGCTAGCGGGTCTAAAGAGACCCAGTACTTC.

The gene calls are TRBV6-5 and TRBJ1-1; possibly TRBD1 for D (6 bases). This CDR3 region has 14 residues. Germline lookup yields CDR1 MNHEY and CDR2 SVGAGI. V lost 5 bases and J lost 3, with 13 bases in between. The CDR3 loop is CASSVSQGYTEAFF. The DNA of the CDR3 is TGTGCCAGCAGTGTTTCCCAGGGGTACACTGAAGCTTTCTTT.

The V and J genes are TRBV7-9 and TRBJ2-7; D possibly corresponds to TRBD2 (5 bases). Trimming stripped 1 base from V and 9 bases from J, with 10 bases between. This CDR3 contains 12 residues. The germline gives CDR1 SEHNR, CDR2 FQNEAQ (reference sequence). CDR3 amino acids: CASSLESEGQYF. DNA for the CDR3: TGTGCCAGCAGCTTAGAGTCCGAGGGGCAGTACTTC.

The chain joins TRBV18 to TRBJ2-7; no clear D gene. The CDR3 totals 13 residues. V was cut by 3 bases and J by 7 bases, with 13 bases left in between. Germline V gene data show CDR1 as KGHSH and CDR2 as LQKENI. CDR3 region: CASSPGLAEEQYF. The CDR3 DNA reads as TGTGCCAGCTCACCTGGTTTGGCGGAAGAGCAGTACTTC.

V usage is TRBV4-1 and J usage is TRBJ1-2; 7 nucleotides agree with TRBD1. The ends lost 0 bases at V and 1 base at J; junction bases unmatched: 11. Germline V gene data show CDR1 as MGHRA and CDR2 as YSYEKL. The CDR3 has 18 amino acids. Here the CDR3 reads CASSQDPQGWIFNYGYTF. DNA of the CDR3: TGCGCCAGCAGCCAAGATCCACAGGGGTGGATCTTTAACTATGGCTACACCTTC.

The chain is built from TRBV6-6 and TRBJ1-5, with TRBD1 matching 9 bases. The germline V gene has CDR1 MNHNY and CDR2 SVGAGI (reference sequence). The length of the CDR3 is 14 residues. V lost 7 bases, J lost 7 bases, and 8 bases stayed unmatched. The CDR3 bases are TGTGCCAGCACCGATACAGGGGGCGGGCAGCCCCAGCATTTT. Protein: CASTDTGGGQPQHF.

CDR3 DNA sequence: TGTGCCAGCAGCTCACTTAGCGCCGAGCAGTTCTTC. Protein sequence: CASSSLSAEQFF. The chain carries TRBV7-2 and TRBJ2-1; TRBD2 might be the D (5 bases). The CDR3 length is 12 residues. From germline, CDR1 is SGHTA and CDR2 FQGNSA. The V end was cut by 4 bases, the J end by 10 bases, with 11 bases between.

The chain has TRBV19 and TRBJ2-3, with a possible D match to TRBD1 (5 bases). V lost 7 bases to trimming and J lost 9 bases, with 14 bases between them. The germline V gene has CDR1 LNHDA and CDR2 SQIVND (reference sequence). CDR3 length: 12 amino acids. CDR3 sequence reads: CASTTPPGTQYF. The CDR3 bases are TGTGCCAGTACTACCCCACCAGGGACGCAGTATTTT.

The V gene is TRBV10-3, the J gene TRBJ1-1; D unclear. Germline V lookup: CDR1 ENHRY, CDR2 SYGVKD. The V end was cut by 5 bases, the J end by 2 bases, with 15 bases between. CDR3 length equals 15 residues. The CDR3 nucleotides read TGTGCCATCAGTAACCGGTTCTCGCCAAACACTGAAGCTTTCTTT. Translation: CAISNRFSPNTEAFF.

This clone was counted a few times. CDR3 sequence (DNA): TGTGCCAGCAGCGCAGGGGACTCCTACAATGAGCAGTTCTTC. Amino acids: CASSAGDSYNEQFF. The gene calls are TRBV7-6 and TRBJ2-1; the D gene is possibly TRBD1 (6 bases). Germline CDR1 reads SGHVS; CDR2 reads FNYEAQ. Trimming removed 5 bases from V and 0 bases from J, with 8 bases in between. The CDR3 totals 14 residues.

The rearrangement links TRBV7-8 to TRBJ2-2; 7 bases match TRBD1. Losses at the gene ends were 3 bases for V and 6 bases for J; bases not matched to a gene: 7. The germline V gene has CDR1 SGHVS and CDR2 FQNEAQ. This CDR3 comprises 15 residues. CDR3 nucleotide sequence: TGTGCCAGCAGCTTTCTTGACAGGGCTGCCGGGGAGCTGTTTTTT. Protein sequence: CASSFLDRAAGELFF.

To note about this clone: One end of the junction is discordant with germline, which a read error may explain. V is TRBV7-9 and J is TRBJ2-7, with TRBD1 matching over 7 bases. Germline V gives CDR1 SEHNR, CDR2 FQNEAQ (reference sequence). CDR3 length: 17 amino acids. The CDR3 nucleotides read TGTTCCAGCAGCTCTCGACCCCCCGGGACAGCACCCTACGAGCAGTACTTC. Amino acids: CSSSSRPPGTAPYEQYF.

About this clone itself: A junction end diverges from the germline sequence, so it may reflect a read error. V is TRBV7-9 and J is TRBJ2-7, with TRBD2 as a possible D gene (7 bases). In germline, CDR1 is SEHNR, CDR2 FQNEAQ (reference sequence). This CDR3 is built from 15 residues. The CDR3 sequence: CSSSLGPGDYYEQYF. CDR3 DNA: TGTTCCAGCAGCTTAGGCCCAGGGGACTACTACGAGCAGTACTTC. Combining the CDR3 with reference TRBV7-9 and TRBJ2-7 gives the whole variable domain DTGVSQNPRHKITKRGQNVTFRCDPISEHNRLYWYRQTLGQGPEFLTYFQNEAQLEKSRLLSDRFSAERPKGSFSTLEIQRTEQGDSAMYLCSSSLGPGDYYEQYFGPGTRLTVT.

V gene TRBV2 combines with J gene TRBJ1-1; D is perhaps TRBD1 (5 bases). The CDR3 covers 16 residues. The V end lost 2 bases, the J end lost 0 bases, and 13 bases lay between the germline ends. Germline values: CDR1 SNHLY, CDR2 FYNNEI. The CDR3, as DNA: TGTGCCAGCAGTGAAAGGAGGGGCGGGATGAACACTGAAGCTTTCTTT. Amino acids: CASSERRGGMNTEAFF.

This clone was picked up a small number of times. The gene calls are TRBV6-5 and TRBJ1-5; D remains ambiguous. Per germline, CDR1 MNHEY and CDR2 SVGAGI. The CDR3 runs to 15 residues. The germline V and J ends were trimmed by 0 bases and 7 bases, with 13 bases remaining between them. The CDR3 here is CASSYSRMVGQPQHF. CDR3 DNA: TGTGCCAGCAGTTACTCGAGAATGGTGGGCCAGCCCCAGCATTTT.

This clone was counted once. The chain combines TRBV27 with TRBJ2-5, with 10 positions matching TRBD2. The CDR3 is 17 amino acids. Trimming took 6 bases from V and 0 from J; bases not matched to a gene: 10. Germline assignment: CDR1 MNHEY and CDR2 SMNVEV (reference sequence). In DNA form, the CDR3 reads TGTGCCAGCAGAAAGGGACTAGCGACTTATTACCAAGAGACCCAGTACTTC. Its translation: CASRKGLATYYQETQYF.

V gene TRBV5-1 combines with J gene TRBJ1-5; D not certain. In germline, CDR1 is SGHRS, CDR2 YFSETQ. The CDR3 runs to 15 residues. Trimming shortened V by 4 bases and J by 0 bases, and 11 bases separated the two germline ends. In DNA form, the CDR3 reads TGCGCCAGCAGCCCCGGGGTTTATAGCAATCAGCCCCAGCATTTT. This codes for CASSPGVYSNQPQHF.